This T cell receptor (beta chain) was observed in a study of OX40 agonist ivuxolimab in advanced cancers. V dropped 5 bases and J dropped 5 bases, with 19 bases sitting between them. Germline loops: CDR1 MDHEN, CDR2 SYDVKM. CDR3 length equals 15 residues. This table comes from immunoSEQ multiplex PCR, and its TCRdb copy is limited to in-frame clones, with some not included. The sample holds tens of thousands of clones, 87% seen once. This receptor was identified in an adult with an advanced solid tumor such as melanoma, head and neck, liver or kidney cancer. The chain employs TRBV28 and TRBJ2-7, with D perhaps matching TRBD1 or TRBD2 (5 bases each). The starting material was CD4+ or CD8+ T cells sorted from blood, obtained in a trial of the OX40 agonist ivuxolimab. This CDR3 is CASSPVGTLADEQYF. CDR3 DNA: TGTGCCAGCAGTCCGGTCGGGACCCTGGCGGACGAGCAGTACTTC. Together with reference TRBV28 and TRBJ2-7, the CDR3 gives the full variable domain: DVKVTQSSRYLVKRTGEKVFLECVQDMDHENMFWYRQDPGLGLRLIYFSYDVKMKEKGDIPEGYSVSREKKERFSLILESASTNQTSMYLCASSPVGTLADEQYFGPGTRLTVT.